The rows below give T cell receptor beta chains drawn from one sample of a study of molecular identifiers for immune sequencing clone quantification. TCRdb re-called the PCR reads through MiXCR, storing one row per CDR3 protein. This sample has around 480,000 distinct CDR3 sequences, with about 26% found just once. The specimen was naive CD8+ T cells from blood, with Jurkat cell RNA spiked in. The receptors shown here come from a human donor in good health. Some libraries in this study had Jurkat cell RNA spiked in. Each CDR3 is given with its conserved first and last residue. The order of the fields is CDR3 protein, CDR3 DNA, CDR3 length, V gene, clone size, D gene, J gene. A D gene is named only where the DNA matches it firmly. Not all rows give a size; the values are once, few, many and, for expanded clones, a class.

CDR3aa: CASSQDLLAGSYEQYF
CDR3nt: TGCGCCAGCAGCCAAGATCTCCTAGCGGGAAGCTACGAGCAGTACTTC
len: 16
v_gene: TRBV4-1
abundance: few
d_gene: TRBD2
j_gene: TRBJ2-7

CDR3aa: CASSQGGGGEAFF
CDR3nt: TGCGCCAGCAGCCAGGGAGGCGGGGGAGAAGCTTTCTTT
len: 13
v_gene: TRBV4-1
abundance: few
d_gene: NA
j_gene: TRBJ1-1

CDR3aa: CASSTTSLSSYEQYF
CDR3nt: TGTGCCAGCAGCACGACTAGCCTTAGCTCCTACGAGCAGTACTTC
len: 15
v_gene: TRBV11-2
abundance: NA
d_gene: TRBD2
j_gene: TRBJ2-7

CDR3aa: CASSATGGADTEAFF
CDR3nt: TGTGCCAGCAGTGCCACAGGGGGCGCGGACACTGAAGCTTTCTTT
len: 15
v_gene: TRBV28
abundance: many
d_gene: TRBD1
j_gene: TRBJ1-1

CDR3aa: CSAQLAGGLRLTDTQYF
CDR3nt: TGCAGTGCTCAATTAGCGGGAGGGCTCCGGCTCACAGATACGCAGTATTTT
len: 17
v_gene: TRBV20-1
abundance: few
d_gene: TRBD2
j_gene: TRBJ2-3

CDR3aa: CASRGVDRDYNEQFF
CDR3nt: TGCGCCAGCAGGGGCGTGGACAGGGACTACAATGAGCAGTTCTTC
len: 15
v_gene: TRBV5-1
abundance: NA
d_gene: TRBD1
j_gene: TRBJ2-1

CDR3aa: CASSLEGQATYEQYF
CDR3nt: TGCGCCAGCAGCTTGGAAGGACAGGCAACCTACGAGCAGTACTTC
len: 15
v_gene: TRBV5-1
abundance: few
d_gene: TRBD1
j_gene: TRBJ2-7

CDR3aa: CASSQGLGPRDTQYF
CDR3nt: TGTGCCAGCAGTCAAGGACTAGGCCCTCGAGATACGCAGTATTTT
len: 15
v_gene: TRBV12-3/TRBV12-4
abundance: NA
d_gene: TRBD2
j_gene: TRBJ2-3

CDR3aa: CAGSRQGHTGELFF
CDR3nt: TGCGCCGGCAGCCGACAAGGACACACCGGGGAGCTGTTTTTT
len: 14
v_gene: TRBV4-1
abundance: NA
d_gene: NA
j_gene: TRBJ2-2

CDR3aa: CSVPGLAPYGYTF
CDR3nt: TGCAGCGTTCCAGGTCTAGCGCCCTATGGCTACACCTTC
len: 13
v_gene: TRBV29-1
abundance: few
d_gene: NA
j_gene: TRBJ1-2

CDR3aa: CASSPTGWVEQYF
CDR3nt: TGTGCCAGCAGCCCCACAGGCTGGGTCGAGCAGTACTTC
len: 13
v_gene: TRBV7-6
abundance: few
d_gene: NA
j_gene: TRBJ2-7

CDR3aa: CASSYVLPNTGELFF
CDR3nt: TGTGCCAGCAGTTACGTGTTACCGAACACCGGGGAGCTGTTTTTT
len: 15
v_gene: TRBV6-2/TRBV6-3
abundance: few
d_gene: NA
j_gene: TRBJ2-2

CDR3aa: CASSPDGEYYSYEQYF
CDR3nt: TGTGCCAGCAGCCCCGACGGAGAATATTATTCCTACGAGCAGTACTTC
len: 16
v_gene: TRBV9
abundance: few
d_gene: NA
j_gene: TRBJ2-7

CDR3aa: CASTSFLGGPSNTEAFF
CDR3nt: TGTGCCAGCACAAGTTTTTTGGGGGGGCCATCGAACACTGAAGCTTTCTTT
len: 17
v_gene: TRBV27
abundance: NA
d_gene: NA
j_gene: TRBJ1-1

CDR3aa: CASSRGMNTGELSF
CDR3nt: TGTGCCAGCAGTAGGGGAATGAACACCGGGGAGCTGTCTTTT
len: 14
v_gene: TRBV27
abundance: NA
d_gene: NA
j_gene: TRBJ2-2

CDR3aa: CASSLAQSREQYF
CDR3nt: TGTGCCAGCAGCTTGGCCCAGTCTCGCGAGCAGTACTTC
len: 13
v_gene: TRBV7-9
abundance: few
d_gene: NA
j_gene: TRBJ2-7

CDR3aa: CASSQRAGLSSYEQYF
CDR3nt: TGCGCCAGCAGCCAACGAGCGGGGCTAAGCTCCTACGAGCAGTACTTC
len: 16
v_gene: TRBV4-1
abundance: NA
d_gene: TRBD2
j_gene: TRBJ2-7

CDR3aa: CASSLGLDTDTQYF
CDR3nt: TGTGCCAGCAGCTTAGGACTAGACACAGATACGCAGTATTTT
len: 14
v_gene: TRBV7-2
abundance: many
d_gene: NA
j_gene: TRBJ2-3

CDR3aa: CASRPGGVMRKLFF
CDR3nt: TGTGCAAGTCGCCCGGGGGGGGTTATGCGGAAACTGTTTTTT
len: 14
v_gene: TRBV12-2
abundance: few
d_gene: NA
j_gene: TRBJ1-4

CDR3aa: CASSQGGRYEQFF
CDR3nt: TGCGCCAGCAGCCAAGGAGGACGGTATGAGCAGTTCTTC
len: 13
v_gene: TRBV4-1
abundance: NA
d_gene: NA
j_gene: TRBJ2-1

CDR3aa: CSVEDNTDEAFF
CDR3nt: TGCAGCGTTGAAGATAACACGGATGAAGCTTTCTTT
len: 12
v_gene: TRBV29-1
abundance: many
d_gene: NA
j_gene: TRBJ1-1

CDR3aa: CASSIGTGNTGELFF
CDR3nt: TGTGCCAGTAGTATTGGTACAGGGAACACCGGGGAGCTGTTTTTT
len: 15
v_gene: TRBV19
abundance: many
d_gene: NA
j_gene: TRBJ2-2

CDR3aa: CASSPRVGGHRNEQYF
CDR3nt: TGCGCCAGCAGCCCTCGGGTCGGGGGACACAGAAACGAGCAGTACTTC
len: 16
v_gene: TRBV5-1
abundance: NA
d_gene: NA
j_gene: TRBJ2-7

CDR3aa: CVSSDIGHLQETQYF
CDR3nt: TGTGTCAGCAGTGATATTGGGCACCTCCAAGAGACCCAGTACTTC
len: 15
v_gene: TRBV2
abundance: NA
d_gene: NA
j_gene: TRBJ2-5

CDR3aa: CASSLRGIEDTQYF
CDR3nt: TGTGCCAGCAGTTTAAGGGGAATCGAAGATACGCAGTATTTT
len: 14
v_gene: TRBV28
abundance: few
d_gene: NA
j_gene: TRBJ2-3

CDR3aa: CASSHWNGVRRRPNYGYTF
CDR3nt: TGTGCCAGCAGCCATTGGAACGGGGTCCGACGGCGCCCTAACTATGGCTACACCTTC
len: 19
v_gene: TRBV5-6
abundance: NA
d_gene: NA
j_gene: TRBJ1-2

CDR3aa: CASSLPRDFRDTQYF
CDR3nt: TGTGCCAGCAGCCTACCTCGGGACTTCCGAGATACGCAGTATTTT
len: 15
v_gene: TRBV7-9
abundance: few
d_gene: NA
j_gene: TRBJ2-3

CDR3aa: CASSPDSPTDTQYF
CDR3nt: TGTGCCAGCAGTCCAGACAGCCCCACAGATACGCAGTATTTT
len: 14
v_gene: TRBV28
abundance: many
d_gene: NA
j_gene: TRBJ2-3

CDR3aa: CSVPAGTATNEKLFF
CDR3nt: TGCAGCGTTCCAGCCGGGACAGCAACTAATGAAAAACTGTTTTTT
len: 15
v_gene: TRBV29-1
abundance: many
d_gene: TRBD1
j_gene: TRBJ1-4

CDR3aa: CSVVTGDPYNEQFF
CDR3nt: TGCAGCGTGGTCACGGGGGACCCCTACAATGAGCAGTTCTTC
len: 14
v_gene: TRBV29-1
abundance: NA
d_gene: NA
j_gene: TRBJ2-1

CDR3aa: CAISAEGASTDTQYF
CDR3nt: TGTGCCATCAGTGCAGAGGGGGCCAGCACAGATACGCAGTATTTT
len: 15
v_gene: TRBV10-3
abundance: NA
d_gene: TRBD1
j_gene: TRBJ2-3

CDR3aa: CSAGVLYTEAFF
CDR3nt: TGCAGTGCTGGGGTTTTGTACACTGAAGCTTTCTTT
len: 12
v_gene: TRBV20-1
abundance: NA
d_gene: NA
j_gene: TRBJ1-1

CDR3aa: CASSSGTGFADQPQHF
CDR3nt: TGTGCCAGCAGTTCCGGGACAGGCTTTGCAGATCAGCCCCAGCATTTT
len: 16
v_gene: TRBV12-3/TRBV12-4
abundance: many
d_gene: TRBD1
j_gene: TRBJ1-5

CDR3aa: CASSLDERPAWGGELFF
CDR3nt: TGTGCCAGCAGCTTGGACGAACGCCCGGCTTGGGGCGGGGAGCTGTTTTTT
len: 17
v_gene: TRBV7-9
abundance: few
d_gene: NA
j_gene: TRBJ2-2

CDR3aa: CASSRGAYRAATF
CDR3nt: TGTGCCAGCAGTCGGGGGGCCTACAGGGCAGCCACCTTC
len: 13
v_gene: TRBV28
abundance: few
d_gene: NA
j_gene: TRBJ1-2

CDR3aa: CASSRLGQGVTDTQYF
CDR3nt: TGTGCCAGCAGCCGCCTCGGACAGGGGGTTACAGATACGCAGTATTTT
len: 16
v_gene: TRBV13
abundance: NA
d_gene: TRBD1
j_gene: TRBJ2-3

CDR3aa: CASQDGANYGYTF
CDR3nt: TGTGCCAGCCAGGACGGAGCTAACTATGGCTACACCTTC
len: 13
v_gene: TRBV19
abundance: few
d_gene: NA
j_gene: TRBJ1-2

CDR3aa: CASWEFADTQYF
CDR3nt: TGTGCCAGCTGGGAGTTCGCAGATACGCAGTATTTT
len: 12
v_gene: TRBV6-5
abundance: NA
d_gene: NA
j_gene: TRBJ2-3

CDR3aa: CASSSGPPLDPTASPLHF
CDR3nt: TGTGCCAGCAGCTCCGGCCCCCCACTGGACCCGACGGCTTCACCCCTCCACTTT
len: 18
v_gene: TRBV7-6
abundance: NA
d_gene: NA
j_gene: TRBJ1-6

CDR3aa: CAISESPDQVYEQYF
CDR3nt: TGTGCCATCAGTGAGTCCCCGGATCAGGTCTACGAGCAGTACTTC
len: 15
v_gene: TRBV10-3
abundance: NA
d_gene: NA
j_gene: TRBJ2-7

CDR3aa: CASSQETGVGQPQHF
CDR3nt: TGCGCCAGCAGCCAGGAAACAGGGGTGGGTCAGCCCCAGCATTTT
len: 15
v_gene: TRBV4-1
abundance: many
d_gene: TRBD1
j_gene: TRBJ1-5

CDR3aa: CSALIEGGMNTEAFF
CDR3nt: TGCAGTGCTCTCATCGAAGGGGGCATGAACACTGAAGCTTTCTTT
len: 15
v_gene: TRBV20-1
abundance: many
d_gene: TRBD1
j_gene: TRBJ1-1

CDR3aa: CASAEKGYGMNTEAFF
CDR3nt: TGCGCCAGCGCCGAGAAGGGTTACGGGATGAACACTGAAGCTTTCTTT
len: 16
v_gene: TRBV4-1
abundance: many
d_gene: NA
j_gene: TRBJ1-1

CDR3aa: CSAIKGLTDFYEQYF
CDR3nt: TGCAGTGCTATAAAGGGACTTACGGACTTCTACGAGCAGTACTTC
len: 15
v_gene: TRBV20-1
abundance: many
d_gene: NA
j_gene: TRBJ2-7

CDR3aa: CASSPTTGATGEKLFF
CDR3nt: TGTGCCAGCAGCCCCACGACAGGGGCCACGGGTGAAAAACTGTTTTTT
len: 16
v_gene: TRBV7-2
abundance: NA
d_gene: TRBD1
j_gene: TRBJ1-4

CDR3aa: CASSLIQGPYEQYF
CDR3nt: TGTGCCAGCAGCTTGATTCAGGGGCCCTACGAGCAGTACTTC
len: 14
v_gene: TRBV5-6
abundance: many
d_gene: NA
j_gene: TRBJ2-7

CDR3aa: CASSQVFAGTVEQYF
CDR3nt: TGCGCCAGCAGCCAAGTGTTTGCCGGGACGGTCGAGCAGTACTTC
len: 15
v_gene: TRBV4-3
abundance: NA
d_gene: NA
j_gene: TRBJ2-7

CDR3aa: CASSFSGRQETQYF
CDR3nt: TGTGCCAGCAGCTTTAGCGGCCGACAAGAGACCCAGTACTTC
len: 14
v_gene: TRBV11-2
abundance: NA
d_gene: NA
j_gene: TRBJ2-5

CDR3aa: CASSLVIDAGHVYNEQFF
CDR3nt: TGTGCCAGCAGTTTAGTAATTGATGCGGGACACGTCTACAATGAGCAGTTCTTC
len: 18
v_gene: TRBV12-3/TRBV12-4
abundance: few
d_gene: NA
j_gene: TRBJ2-1

CDR3aa: CSVLLGSSPNYGYTF
CDR3nt: TGCAGCGTTTTACTGGGCAGCTCTCCTAACTATGGCTACACCTTC
len: 15
v_gene: TRBV29-1
abundance: few
d_gene: NA
j_gene: TRBJ1-2

CDR3aa: CSARDNVRTSGSYEQYF
CDR3nt: TGCAGTGCTAGAGATAATGTTAGGACTAGCGGGAGCTACGAGCAGTACTTC
len: 17
v_gene: TRBV20-1
abundance: many
d_gene: TRBD2
j_gene: TRBJ2-7

CDR3aa: CASSQLQGSAQYF
CDR3nt: TGTGCCAGCAGCCAACTGCAGGGCAGTGCGCAGTACTTC
len: 13
v_gene: TRBV14
abundance: NA
d_gene: NA
j_gene: TRBJ2-7